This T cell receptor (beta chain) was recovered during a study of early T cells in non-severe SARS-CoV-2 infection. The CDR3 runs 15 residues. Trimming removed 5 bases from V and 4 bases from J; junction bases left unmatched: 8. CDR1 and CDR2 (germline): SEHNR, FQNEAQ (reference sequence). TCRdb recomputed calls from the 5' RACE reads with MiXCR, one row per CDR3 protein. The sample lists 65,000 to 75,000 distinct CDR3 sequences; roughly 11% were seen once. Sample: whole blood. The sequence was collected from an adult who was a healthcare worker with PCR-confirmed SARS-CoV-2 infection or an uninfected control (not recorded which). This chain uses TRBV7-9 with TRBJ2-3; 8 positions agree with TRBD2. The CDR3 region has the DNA TGTGCCAGCAGCCGGGGGACTAGGGGGTCAGATACGCAGTATTTT. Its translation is CASSRGTRGSDTQYF.